Following are 32 T cell receptor beta chains from one sample sequenced in a study of blood T cell repertoires in COVID-19. The method was immunoSEQ multiplex PCR; TCRdb's version includes in-frame clones alone and lacks a portion of them. The data show fewer than 250,000 clones, approximately 86% seen once. The sequencing sample was made of peripheral blood. All receptors derive from a man aged 25-40 years with acute or convalescent COVID-19.

The rearrangement uses TRBV11-2 and TRBJ1-1; D is unresolved. The CDR3 has 10 residues. The germline gives CDR1 SGHAT, CDR2 FQNNGV. V gave up 1 base and J gave up 11 bases, with 5 bases separating them. The CDR3 nucleotides are TGTGCCAGCAGCTTAGTTTCGGCTTTCTTT. The encoded protein is CASSLVSAFF.

The J gene is TRBJ2-2, the V gene TRBV3-1 (or the pseudogene TRBV3-2); no clear D gene. The CDR3 has 14 residues. V lost 4 bases and J lost 4, with 10 bases in between. The germline gives CDR1 LGHDT, CDR2 YNNKEL (reference sequence). CDR3 DNA sequence: TGTGCCAGCAGCCCGAGAGGCCCCACCGGGGAGCTGTTTTTT. Its translation: CASSPRGPTGELFF.

This rearrangement joins TRBV25-1 to TRBJ1-2; 9 nucleotides line up with TRBD1. This CDR3 comprises 16 residues. V was pared by 9 bases and J by 5 bases, with 16 bases of the junction left unmatched. Germline CDR1 MGHDK, CDR2 SYGVNS. The CDR3 bases are TGTGCCAGTACGTCCGGGACAGGGTCCGTTTCGTATGGCTACACCTTC. The encoded protein is CASTSGTGSVSYGYTF.

As regards this clone: Relative to the germline gene, one junction end is altered; a read error may explain this. This chain uses TRBV7-7 with TRBJ2-7, with 7 nucleotides matching TRBD2. The CDR3 is 15 amino acids. The germline CDR1 and CDR2 sequences are SSHAT and FNYEAQ (reference sequence). The CDR3 protein is CASSPLTDPGGEQYF. CDR3 in DNA: TGTGCTAGCAGCCCCCTAACGGACCCGGGGGGAGAGCAGTACTTC.

This clone occurred many times. The chain recombines TRBV2 with TRBJ1-1; 10 bases are shared with TRBD1. The germline V gene has CDR1 SNHLY and CDR2 FYNNEI. The length of the CDR3 is 15 residues. V lost 6 bases, J lost 9 bases, and 13 bases stayed unmatched. This chain's CDR3 is CASSQTVGTGEKAFF. The CDR3 nucleotides are TGTGCCAGCAGCCAGACAGTCGGGACAGGGGAAAAAGCTTTCTTT. The whole variable domain, remainder taken from reference TRBV2 and TRBJ1-1, is EPEVTQTPSHQVTQMGQEVILRCVPISNHLYFYWYRQILGQKVEFLVSFYNNEISEKSEIFDDQFSVERPDGSNFTLKIRSTKLEDSAMYFCASSQTVGTGEKAFFGQGTRLTVV.

Regarding this clone: Different DNA sequences within this sample yield the same CDR3. The rearrangement uses TRBV30 and TRBJ1-2; D is undetermined. From germline, CDR1 is GTSNPN and CDR2 SVGIG (reference sequence). Trimming pared 0 bases from V and 4 bases from J, leaving 6 bases between. The CDR3 totals 12 residues. The chain's CDR3 is CAWSVQSYGYTF. In nucleotides, the CDR3 is TGTGCCTGGAGTGTACAGTCCTATGGCTACACCTTC.

The CDR3, as DNA: TGTGCCATCAGGGACAGACAGAACACTGAAGCTTTCTTT. Protein product: CAIRDRQNTEAFF. The gene calls are TRBV19 and TRBJ1-1; 7 nucleotides line up with TRBD1. V trimming: 10 bases; J trimming: 1 base; junction bases outside the gene matches: 6. This CDR3 comprises 13 residues. Per the germline V gene, CDR1 is LNHDA and CDR2 is SQIVND (reference sequence).

The chain uses TRBV4-1 and TRBJ2-1, with a possible D match to TRBD1 (7 bases). Trimming stripped 0 bases from V and 4 bases from J, with 16 bases between. There are 17 residues in the CDR3. Germline CDR1 reads MGHRA; CDR2 reads YSYEKL. The CDR3 bases are TGCGCCAGCAGCCAAGATTCTGGAGGGGGCCTATACAATGAGCAGTTCTTC. Its translation: CASSQDSGGGLYNEQFF.

The rearrangement uses TRBV11-2 and TRBJ1-2; D unresolved. This CDR3 is built from 14 residues. The ends were cut back, 2 bases at V and 2 bases at J, with 9 bases in the middle. Looked up from germline, CDR1 is SGHAT and CDR2 is FQNNGV. The CDR3 loop reads CASSLIGKNYGYTF. DNA of the CDR3: TGTGCCAGCAGCTTAATCGGTAAAAACTATGGCTACACCTTC.

The table lists this clone with a count of one. CDR3 coding DNA: TGTGCTAGTGGGCCGGGACAGAGGCATGGCTACACCTTC. Translation: CASGPGQRHGYTF. The V call is TRBV12-5, the J call TRBJ1-2; the match to TRBD1 covers 7 bases. The CDR3 sequence is 13 residues long. The trim removed 6 bases at V and 6 bases at J, leaving 7 bases unmatched. The germline V gene encodes CDR1 LGHNT and CDR2 FRNRAP.

This rearrangement joins TRBV9 to TRBJ2-1; tentative D call: TRBD1 (5 bases). From germline, CDR1 is SGDLS and CDR2 YYNGEE. The V and J ends lost 0 bases and 0 bases respectively, with 10 bases between them. The CDR3 consists of 16 residues. The CDR3: CASSVGRGSSYNEQFF. For the CDR3, the DNA is TGTGCCAGCAGCGTAGGTAGGGGTAGCTCCTACAATGAGCAGTTCTTC. Filled out from reference TRBV9 and TRBJ2-1, the complete variable domain reads DSGVTQTPKHLITATGQRVTLRCSPRSGDLSVYWYQQSLDQGLQFLIQYYNGEERAKGNILERFSAQQFPDLHSELNLSSLELGDSALYFCASSVGRGSSYNEQFFGPGTRLTVL.

V is TRBV9 and J is TRBJ1-3; unclear D gene. From germline, CDR1 is SGDLS and CDR2 YYNGEE. The CDR3 length is 15 residues. V shed 0 bases and J shed 2 bases, with 9 bases lying between them. The CDR3 loop is CASSVGGIAGNTIYF. DNA of the CDR3: TGTGCCAGCAGCGTAGGAGGGATCGCTGGAAACACCATATATTTT.

V gene TRBV4-1 combines with J gene TRBJ2-7; 8 nucleotides match TRBD1. CDR1 and CDR2 from the germline V gene are MGHRA and YSYEKL. V shed 7 bases, J shed 3 bases, and the junction held 8 bases outside the gene matches. The CDR3 has 14 residues. CDR3 protein: CASTKGQGYYEQYF. Written as DNA, the CDR3 is TGCGCCAGCACCAAAGGACAGGGTTACTACGAGCAGTACTTC.

The chain links TRBV30 to TRBJ2-1; 7 bases line up with TRBD2. J gave up 15 bases and V 0 bases, and 8 bases lay outside the gene matches. In germline, CDR1 is GTSNPN, CDR2 SVGIG (reference sequence). This CDR3 is 12 amino acids long. CDR3 DNA sequence: TGTGCCTGGAGTGTTGGGGGAGCGGGAAGGTTCTTC. Translated: CAWSVGGAGRFF.

A single count supports this clone. The V and J genes are TRBV5-1 and TRBJ1-2, with 7 bases aligning to TRBD1. The length of the CDR3 is 15 residues. The germline V gene has CDR1 SGHRS and CDR2 YFSETQ. V shed 4 bases and J 3 bases; nucleotides not matched to a gene: 9. The CDR3 here is CASSPGQARDYGYTF. CDR3 bases: TGCGCCAGCAGCCCAGGACAGGCTCGGGACTATGGCTACACCTTC.

This sequence joins TRBV10-1 and TRBJ2-1, with 9 nucleotides matching TRBD1. Germline-derived CDR1 and CDR2 are WNHNN and SYGVQD (reference sequence). V shed 2 bases, J shed 7 bases, and the junction held 6 bases outside the gene matches. The CDR3 consists of 15 residues. CDR3 sequence (DNA): TGCGCCAGCAGTGAGCGGACAGGGGACCGGAATGAGCAGTTCTTC. Translated, it gives CASSERTGDRNEQFF.

This CDR3 is CATSDLQGSSYNEQFF. The CDR3 DNA reads as TGTGCCACCAGTGACCTACAGGGCAGCTCCTACAATGAGCAGTTCTTC. This chain uses TRBV24-1 with TRBJ2-1; a possible D gene is TRBD1 (6 bases). This CDR3 is 16 amino acids long. Germline V gives CDR1 KGHDR, CDR2 SFDVKD. Between the trimmed V and J ends, which lost 4 bases and 0 bases, there was a span of 12 bases.

The rearrangement joins TRBV5-1 to TRBJ1-2; 9 positions agree with TRBD1. The CDR3 spans 13 residues. Looked up from germline, CDR1 is SGHRS and CDR2 is YFSETQ. J was trimmed by 10 bases and V by 2 bases; bases with no gene match: 6. CDR3 sequence reads: CASSFRDRAIYTF. CDR3 coding DNA: TGCGCCAGCAGCTTCCGGGACAGGGCGATCTACACCTTC.

This chain connects TRBV28 to TRBJ2-7, with a possible D match to TRBD2 (6 bases). Trimming removed 4 bases from V and 7 bases from J, with 8 bases in between. The length of the CDR3 is 11 residues. CDR1 and CDR2 (germline): MDHEN, SYDVKM. The CDR3 region is CASSYREEQYF. CDR3 DNA: TGTGCCAGCAGTTACCGGGAGGAGCAGTACTTC. The whole variable domain, remainder taken from reference TRBV28 and TRBJ2-7, is DVKVTQSSRYLVKRTGEKVFLECVQDMDHENMFWYRQDPGLGLRLIYFSYDVKMKEKGDIPEGYSVSREKKERFSLILESASTNQTSMYLCASSYREEQYFGPGTRLTVT.

The chain links TRBV28 to TRBJ2-2, with a possible D match to TRBD2 (6 bases). Germline assignment: CDR1 MDHEN and CDR2 SYDVKM. CDR3 length: 16 amino acids. The germline V and J ends were trimmed by 6 bases and 8 bases, with 22 bases remaining between them. CDR3 sequence: CASSPAGRVGIGELFF. The CDR3, as DNA: TGTGCCAGCAGCCCTGCGGGGCGGGTAGGAATTGGGGAGCTGTTTTTT.

The V call is TRBV20-1, the J call TRBJ2-3, with unresolved D. The V end was cut by 7 bases, the J end by 0 bases, with 5 bases between. CDR1 is DFQATT, CDR2 SNEGSKA, per germline (reference sequence). The CDR3 runs to 11 residues. In nucleotides, the CDR3 is TGCAGTGGGAGAAGCACAGATACGCAGTATTTT. It translates to CSGRSTDTQYF.

The chain combines TRBV6-4 with TRBJ2-7, with D possibly being TRBD2 (5 bases). This CDR3 has 14 amino acids. Germline V gives CDR1 MRHNA, CDR2 SNTAGT. V lost 2 bases to trimming and J lost 4 bases, with 12 bases between them. CDR3 residues: CASSDLLAEYEQYF. The CDR3 DNA sequence: TGTGCCAGCAGTGACCTGCTAGCCGAGTACGAGCAGTACTTC.

The chain combines TRBV25-1 with TRBJ2-1, with a tentative D call TRBD2 (6 bases). Germline CDR1 and CDR2: MGHDK and SYGVNS. This CDR3 contains 16 residues. V lost 2 bases, J lost 1 base, and 12 bases lay in between. The CDR3 reads CASSELDSGSYNEQFF. The CDR3 DNA reads TGTGCCAGCAGTGAACTTGATAGCGGTTCCTACAATGAGCAGTTCTTC. Using reference TRBV25-1 and TRBJ2-1 for the parts outside the CDR3, the full variable domain is EADIYQTPRYLVIGTGKKITLECSQTMGHDKMYWYQQDPGMELHLIHYSYGVNSTEKGDLSSESTVSRIRTEHFPLTLESARPSHTSQYLCASSELDSGSYNEQFFGPGTRLTVL.

In DNA form, the CDR3 reads TGTGCCACCAGTGATTCTAACAGGGCGGAAGGCTACACCTTC. This encodes CATSDSNRAEGYTF. The gene calls are TRBV24-1 and TRBJ1-2; tentative D call: TRBD1 (6 bases). The CDR3 has 14 amino acids. V was trimmed by 2 bases and J by 8 bases, leaving 14 bases between them. Germline values: CDR1 KGHDR, CDR2 SFDVKD.

This chain links TRBV6-5 with TRBJ1-1, with a tentative D call TRBD1 (5 bases). From germline, CDR1 is MNHEY and CDR2 SVGAGI. The CDR3 loop spans 12 amino acids. Trimming took off 6 bases at V and 8 bases at J, with 13 bases between the two ends. CDR3 sequence: CASRQLTEEAFF. CDR3 DNA sequence: TGTGCCAGCAGACAACTGACAGAAGAAGCTTTCTTT.

This clone has only one observation. The V and J genes are TRBV5-4 and TRBJ2-3, with 8 bases that match TRBD2. Germline lookup yields CDR1 SGHNT and CDR2 YYREEE (reference sequence). Trimming took 4 bases from V and 3 from J; bases not matched to a gene: 4. This CDR3 spans 14 amino acids. CDR3 sequence: CASSKGTSTDTQYF. DNA for the CDR3: TGTGCCAGCAGCAAAGGGACTAGTACAGATACGCAGTATTTT.

V gene TRBV6-4 combines with J gene TRBJ2-3; TRBD2 matches 8 bases. In germline, CDR1 is MRHNA, CDR2 SNTAGT. V shed 6 bases and J 7 bases; nucleotides not matched to a gene: 6. The CDR3 loop spans 13 amino acids. CDR3 residues: CASSATSANTQYF. CDR3 coding DNA: TGTGCCAGCAGCGCGACTAGCGCTAATACGCAGTATTTT.

The chain combines TRBV9 with TRBJ1-2, with a weak D call TRBD1 (6 bases). Germline V gene data show CDR1 as SGDLS and CDR2 as YYNGEE. Trimming took off 0 bases at V and 2 bases at J, with 11 bases between the two ends. The CDR3 sequence is 15 residues long. The chain's CDR3 is CASSVAGGPNYGYTF. The CDR3 DNA is TGTGCCAGCAGCGTAGCCGGGGGGCCGAACTATGGCTACACCTTC.

The J gene is TRBJ1-1, the V gene TRBV5-4; 8 bases are a match to TRBD1. The germline V gene encodes CDR1 SGHNT and CDR2 YYREEE (reference sequence). J gave up 2 bases and V 3 bases, and 6 bases lay outside the gene matches. The CDR3 is 15 amino acids. This CDR3 is CASSSPGTGNTEAFF. For the CDR3, the DNA is TGTGCCAGCAGCTCACCCGGGACAGGAAACACTGAAGCTTTCTTT.

This clone occurred once. This sequence joins TRBV9 and TRBJ1-2; TRBD1 matches 8 bases. Germline CDR1 and CDR2: SGDLS and YYNGEE. CDR3 length: 15 residues. The ends lost 3 bases at V and 6 bases at J; junction bases unmatched: 10. CDR3 amino acids: CASSESRDRSDGYTF. DNA of the CDR3: TGTGCCAGCAGCGAAAGCCGGGACAGGAGCGATGGCTACACCTTC. The variable domain in full, completed from reference TRBV9 and TRBJ1-2, reads DSGVTQTPKHLITATGQRVTLRCSPRSGDLSVYWYQQSLDQGLQFLIQYYNGEERAKGNILERFSAQQFPDLHSELNLSSLELGDSALYFCASSESRDRSDGYTFGSGTRLTVV.

The rearrangement joins TRBV13 to TRBJ2-6, with TRBD1 identical over 7 bases. Germline values: CDR1 PRHDT, CDR2 FYEKMQ (reference sequence). V was clipped by 4 bases and J by 0 bases; unmatched bases: 15. The CDR3 consists of 20 residues. The CDR3 sequence: CASSSARDRPISSGANVLTF. The CDR3 coding sequence is TGTGCCAGCAGCTCGGCCCGGGACAGACCTATAAGCTCTGGGGCCAACGTCCTGACTTTC.

The chain carries TRBV2 and TRBJ1-1; D possibly corresponds to TRBD1 (5 bases). Trimming shortened V by 4 bases and J by 0 bases, and 12 bases separated the two germline ends. Germline V lookup: CDR1 SNHLY, CDR2 FYNNEI. The CDR3 is 15 amino acids. This CDR3 is CASSAKGLMNTEAFF. CDR3 nucleotides: TGTGCCAGCAGTGCCAAGGGACTGATGAACACTGAAGCTTTCTTT.